The present TCR beta chain was sequenced within a study of monozygotic twins with inflammatory bowel disease. Using eight separate reactions per sample, the authors generated cDNA. TCRalpha along with TCRbeta cDNA was subjected to two nested PCRs lasting approximately 17 and 9 cycles. Each CDR3 protein gets one entry in TCRdb, which reprocessed the 5' RACE reads and gives no DNA. The sample has approximately 340,000 distinct CDR3 sequences. Overall study results and limits: The data gave no support to a single strong IBD-associated signal or clonotype.

The CDR3 runs to 12 residues. Remarks on this clonotype: Its antigen is unknown.

The gene calls are TRBV12-3 or TRBV12-4 and TRBJ1-2. This TCR was sampled from a human donor with ulcerative colitis or Crohn's disease, or a healthy co-twin of an affected twin (not recorded which). Sequencing input: blood. The CDR3 loop reads CASSFGSFGYTF.